The entry below describes one T cell receptor (beta chain). Its antigen is unidentified. Some clones are missing from TCRdb's copy, which holds only in-frame ones; the method was immunoSEQ multiplex PCR. This table has 350,000 to 500,000 clones, roughly nine tenths appearing once. The data stem from a study of Ad26.COV2.S vaccination and SARS-CoV-2 variants. About the research overall: Donor got 5x10^10 or 1x10^11 viral particles of Ad26.COV2.S.

Treatment meaning: roughly 19 received Ad26.COV2.S at low or high dose, single or two shots; about 5 received placebo; per-sample allocation not given. Samples analyzed were those drawn on day 63 after the first vaccine or placebo injection. CDR3 length: 11 amino acids. Trimming cost V 6 bases and J 6 bases, with 9 bases left between them. Study-level results: Assessments of TCR breadth and depth may have underestimated the total T cell responses.

The J gene is TRBJ2-7, the V gene TRBV12-3 or TRBV12-4; D unresolved. The clonotype was recovered from a person between 18 and 65 years old who received the Ad26.COV2.S COVID-19 vaccine or a placebo. Sequences were derived from peripheral blood, sampled in a trial of Ad26.COV2.S vaccine versus placebo. The CDR3 coding sequence is TGTGCCAGCAGCCTCAGATGCGAGCAGTACGTC. The encoded protein is CASSLRCEQYV.